These T cell receptor beta chains were read from a single sample in a study of cytomegalovirus exposure and HLA in healthy donors. Sequencing used immunoSEQ multiplex PCR; TCRdb keeps in-frame clones, though not all of them. The data hold about 50,000 clones, with 55% to 85% observed a single time. Sequenced input: PBMCs. The receptor source for this set is a woman in her forties or fifties in good health and CMV-seronegative. CDR3s include the opening cysteine and the closing phenylalanine or tryptophan. A D gene is named only where the DNA matches it firmly. Part of the rows lack a size; the others show once, few, many or a class for expanded clones.

CDR3,DNA,J,D,V,size
CASSATGYMEETQYF,TGTGCCAGCAGTGCCACAGGGTATATGGAAGAGACCCAGTACTTC,TRBJ2-5,.,TRBV28,.
CASSEGTANQPQHF,TGTGCCAGCAGTGAAGGGACAGCTAATCAGCCCCAGCATTTT,TRBJ1-5,.,TRBV6-1,few
CASSFQGETQYF,TGTGCCAGCAGCTTTCAGGGGGAGACCCAGTACTTC,TRBJ2-5,.,TRBV11-2,.
CAISELGQGRLGIKHEQYF,TGTGCCATCAGTGAGTTGGGACAGGGCCGTTTAGGTATCAAGCACGAGCAGTACTTC,TRBJ2-7,TRBD1,TRBV10-3,few
CAWSVLAGYNEQFF,TGTGCCTGGAGTGTACTAGCGGGTTACAATGAGCAGTTCTTC,TRBJ2-1,TRBD2,TRBV30,once
CASSPQVAGGNEKLFF,TGCGCCAGCAGCCCACAAGTTGCAGGTGGTAATGAAAAACTGTTTTTT,TRBJ1-4,.,TRBV5-1,.
CASRWTGSGELFF,TGTGCCAGCAGGTGGACAGGGTCCGGGGAGCTGTTTTTT,TRBJ2-2,TRBD1,TRBV2,.
CASSGLREHYGYTF,TGTGCCAGCAGTGGACTCCGGGAGCACTATGGCTACACCTTC,TRBJ1-2,.,TRBV28,.
CAIRTGLTNQPQHF,TGTGCCATCCGGACAGGGCTGACCAATCAGCCCCAGCATTTT,TRBJ1-5,TRBD1,TRBV28,.
CSVEGDTPDTQYF,TGCAGCGTTGAAGGTGACACTCCAGATACGCAGTATTTT,TRBJ2-3,.,TRBV29-1,once
CASSDGGASGPREQYF,TGTGCCAGCAGTGATGGAGGGGCCAGCGGGCCTCGCGAGCAGTACTTC,TRBJ2-7,.,TRBV6-1,.
CASSDGRSGEKLFF,TGTGCCAGCAGTGATGGGAGAAGCGGAGAAAAACTGTTTTTT,TRBJ1-4,.,TRBV2,.
CASSYDRVAGYTF,TGTGCCAGCAGTTACGACAGAGTGGCTGGCTACACCTTC,TRBJ1-2,.,TRBV6-5,once
CASSSQGNQETQYF,TGTGCCAGTAGTTCCCAGGGAAACCAAGAGACCCAGTACTTC,TRBJ2-5,.,TRBV19,.
CASSSQPGNYGYTF,TGTGCCAGTAGCTCCCAACCAGGGAATTATGGCTACACCTTC,TRBJ1-2,.,TRBV19,few
CATSRVETSGRVGYHEQFF,TGTGCCACCAGCAGAGTTGAGACTAGCGGGAGGGTTGGGTACCATGAGCAGTTCTTC,TRBJ2-1,TRBD2,TRBV15,.
CASRGTGVEKLFF,TGTGCCAGCAGGGGGACAGGGGTTGAAAAACTGTTTTTT,TRBJ1-4,TRBD1,TRBV2,.
CAWSRGSNQPQHF,TGTGCCTGGAGCCGGGGTAGCAATCAGCCCCAGCATTTT,TRBJ1-5,.,TRBV30,.
CASSLTGVEQYF,TGCGCCAGCAGCCTGACGGGGGTTGAGCAGTACTTC,TRBJ2-7,.,TRBV5-1,.
CASSTGTRGQETQYF,TGTGCCAGCAGCACCGGGACCAGGGGGCAAGAGACCCAGTACTTC,TRBJ2-5,TRBD1,TRBV7-9,.
CASSLSSSGRSYNEQFF,TGTGCCAGCAGTTTATCGTCTAGCGGGAGGAGCTACAATGAGCAGTTCTTC,TRBJ2-1,TRBD2,TRBV28,.
CASSLREYNEQFF,TGTGCCAGCAGCTTACGGGAGTACAATGAGCAGTTCTTC,TRBJ2-1,.,TRBV7-9,.
CASSPGTSRRHEQFF,TGTGCCAGCAGCCCGGGGACTAGCCGTCGGCATGAGCAGTTCTTC,TRBJ2-1,TRBD2,TRBV5-4,.
CASSWDREGTGELFF,TGTGCCAGCAGCTGGGACAGGGAGGGAACCGGGGAGCTGTTTTTT,TRBJ2-2,TRBD1,TRBV7-8,.
CASSLRQGNSPLHF,TGTGCCAGCAGCTTGAGACAGGGTAATTCACCCCTCCACTTT,TRBJ1-6,TRBD1,TRBV5-8,.
CASSMGGGNEQFF,TGTGCCAGCAGTATGGGGGGGGGCAATGAGCAGTTCTTC,TRBJ2-1,TRBD2,TRBV2,.
CASSLAGTDTQYF,TGCGCCAGCAGCTTAGCGGGCACAGATACGCAGTATTTT,TRBJ2-3,.,TRBV5-1,few
CASRHRTGSYNEQFF,TGTGCCAGCAGACACCGGACAGGCTCCTACAATGAGCAGTTCTTC,TRBJ2-1,TRBD1,TRBV28,.
CASTPGSLLGETQYF,TGTGCCAGCACCCCCGGGTCTCTACTTGGTGAGACCCAGTACTTC,TRBJ2-5,.,TRBV27,once
CASSVGVQGGETQYF,TGTGCCAGCAGCGTAGGGGTCCAGGGGGGAGAGACCCAGTACTTC,TRBJ2-5,.,TRBV9,.
CTSSQVGGGTDTQYF,.,TRBJ2-3,.,TRBV1,few
CASRAQGVGSEAFF,TGTGCCAGTAGGGCCCAGGGCGTCGGGTCTGAAGCTTTCTTT,TRBJ1-1,.,TRBV19,.
CASKEEQGNQPQHF,TGTGCCAGCAAAGAAGAACAGGGTAATCAGCCCCAGCATTTT,TRBJ1-5,.,TRBV21-1,.
CASSAPGTPYEQYF,TGTGCCAGCAGCGCACCCGGGACTCCCTACGAGCAGTACTTC,TRBJ2-7,.,TRBV9,.
CASSQQGQVYGYTF,TGTGCCAGTAGTCAACAGGGACAGGTCTATGGCTACACCTTC,TRBJ1-2,TRBD1,TRBV19,few